The next 21 T cell receptor beta chains were all read from a single sample in a study of regulatory T cells in long-lasting Graves disease. Construction of TCR beta libraries relied on iRepertoire HTBI primers and on Arm-PCR targeting CDR3 regions. In TCRdb, the multiplex PCR reads were re-called with MiXCR into one record per CDR3 protein. The repertoire holds some 350,000 distinct CDR3 sequences, with 15% to 20% as singletons. Time point specified: newly diagnosed GD, antithyroid drugs for less than 3 months. From PBMCs, RNA was extracted and then used to make the TCR library. The sample was also reused in another study, on T cells in Graves' hyperthyroidism and ophthalmopathy.

Sequences were derived from peripheral blood mononuclear cells (PBMCs), sampled at new diagnosis, from a patient treated with antithyroid drugs. These receptors all stem from a woman younger than 30 with Graves disease.

This clonotype was seen a handful of times. The chain couples TRBV7-6 to TRBJ2-1, with 7 bases fitting TRBD2. Germline-derived CDR1 and CDR2 are SGHVS and FNYEAQ. J lost 9 bases, V lost 8 bases, and 7 bases had no gene match. There are 12 residues in the CDR3. The CDR3, as DNA: TGTGCCAGCGGCGCGGGAGTTGGTGAGCAGTTCTTC. Translated: CASGAGVGEQFF.

This clonotype showed up many times. The CDR3 sequence is CASSLYGTSPNEQFF. As DNA, the CDR3 is TGTGCCAGCAGCTTATACGGGACTAGTCCCAATGAGCAGTTCTTC. The gene calls are TRBV7-9 and TRBJ2-1; 8 bases are shared with TRBD2. Germline trimming cut 2 bases from V and 6 bases from J; bases unmatched to any gene: 6. The CDR3 has 15 amino acids. Germline CDR1 and CDR2: SEHNR and FQNEAQ (reference sequence).

This clonotype was seen many times. The chain uses TRBV19 and TRBJ2-5, with D perhaps matching TRBD1 (6 bases). Trimming removed 6 bases from V and 4 bases from J, with 12 bases in between. The CDR3 has 13 residues. Per the germline V gene, CDR1 is LNHDA and CDR2 is SQIVND (reference sequence). This CDR3 reads CASSYREGETQYF. The CDR3 nucleotides are TGTGCCAGTAGCTACAGGGAAGGAGAGACCCAGTACTTC. Full variable domain (missing parts from reference TRBV19 and TRBJ2-5): DGGITQSPKYLFRKEGQNVTLSCEQNLNHDAMYWYRQDPGQGLRLIYYSQIVNDFQKGDIAEGYSVSREKKESFPLTVTSAQKNPTAFYLCASSYREGETQYFGPGTRLLVL.

This clonotype has ten or more counts. The chain recombines TRBV3-1 with TRBJ1-1; D is unresolved. The germline gives CDR1 LGHDT, CDR2 YNNKEL (reference sequence). V gave up 0 bases and J gave up 1 base, with 15 bases separating them. This CDR3 is 17 amino acids long. This CDR3 is CASSQDLRGQTNTEAFF. CDR3 sequence (DNA): TGTGCCAGCAGCCAAGATCTTCGGGGTCAGACGAACACTGAAGCTTTCTTT.

The rearrangement uses TRBV24-1 and TRBJ2-2, with D perhaps being TRBD1 or TRBD2 (5 bases each). V gave up 10 bases and J gave up 0 bases, with 11 bases separating them. The CDR3 is made up of 14 amino acids. Germline CDR1 KGHDR, CDR2 SFDVKD. For the CDR3, the DNA is TGTGCCACGGGGGAACCTACGAACACCGGGGAGCTGTTTTTT. Its protein product is CATGEPTNTGELFF.

This clonotype has a count of ten or more. CDR3 protein: CASKIGGDTEAFF. The CDR3 coding sequence is TGTGCCAGCAAAATCGGTGGGGACACTGAAGCTTTCTTT. The J gene is TRBJ1-1, the V gene TRBV6-1; unclear D gene. Looked up from germline, CDR1 is MNHNS and CDR2 is SASEGT. The CDR3 is made up of 13 amino acids. V lost 7 bases to trimming and J lost 3 bases, with 12 bases between them.

This clonotype was recorded at least ten times. This sequence joins TRBV30 and TRBJ2-1; 9 bases line up with TRBD2. Germline assignment: CDR1 GTSNPN and CDR2 SVGIG (reference sequence). CDR3 length: 15 residues. V was clipped by 3 bases and J by 4 bases; unmatched bases: 7. CDR3 in DNA: TGTGCCTGGAGCCCCGGGACTAGCAGGTACAATGAGCAGTTCTTC. Its protein product is CAWSPGTSRYNEQFF. Full variable domain (rest looked up from reference TRBV30 and TRBJ2-1): SQTIHQWPATLVQPVGSPLSLECTVEGTSNPNLYWYRQAAGRGLQLLFYSVGIGQISSEVPQNLSASRPQDRQFILSSKKLLLSDSGFYLCAWSPGTSRYNEQFFGPGTRLTVL.

The CDR3 DNA reads TGTGCCAGCAGCCAAGATTTCAGTCAGGGCACCATATATTTT. It translates to CASSQDFSQGTIYF. The chain employs TRBV4-2 and TRBJ1-3; tentatively, D is TRBD1 (5 bases). The CDR3 is made up of 14 amino acids. CDR1 LGHNA and CDR2 YNFKEQ come from the germline V gene. The V gene lost 0 bases and the J gene lost 9 bases, with 12 bases spanning the gap.

Points on this clonotype: This may be a read error, as it is one base from a much larger clone. V gene TRBV20-1 combines with J gene TRBJ2-3; D is unclear. The tail of the sequence fits TRBJ1-5 better, so the J call may be wrong. The CDR3 has 15 amino acids. Germline loops: CDR1 DFQATT, CDR2 SNEGSKA (reference sequence). CDR3 loop: CSARDIAGAGDTQHF. The DNA of the CDR3 is TGCAGTGCTAGAGATATAGCGGGAGCTGGAGATACGCAGCATTTT.

Concerning this clonotype itself: Being one base from a much bigger clone, this may be a read error. The chain couples TRBV27 to TRBJ2-1, with D unclear. Germline V gene lookup returns CDR1 MNHEY and CDR2 SMNVEV (reference sequence). This CDR3 has 13 residues. The CDR3 bases are TGTGCCAGCAGCCCCTATCCCGGCAATGAGCAGCTCTTC. The encoded protein is CASSPYPGNEQLF.

This clonotype has just a few counts. This chain uses TRBV20-1 with TRBJ2-4; unclear D gene. The CDR3 runs 11 residues. CDR1 is DFQATT, CDR2 SNEGSKA, per germline (reference sequence). Between the trimmed V and J ends, which lost 0 bases and 12 bases, there was a span of 9 bases. As DNA, the CDR3 is TGCAGTGCTAGAGACCCCCCTAATCAGTACTTC. This sequence encodes CSARDPPNQYF.

The CDR3 DNA follows: TGTGCCAGCAGTTTGCTAGCGACCTACAATGAGCAGTTCTTC. Protein product: CASSLLATYNEQFF. The chain joins TRBV28 to TRBJ2-1; D perhaps matches TRBD2 (6 bases). Trimming took off 3 bases at V and 2 bases at J, with 8 bases between the two ends. The CDR3 consists of 14 residues. Germline V gives CDR1 MDHEN, CDR2 SYDVKM.

This clonotype was seen a handful of times. CDR3 sequence: CASSEKRATQYF. The CDR3 DNA reads as TGTGCCAGCAGTGAAAAACGGGCGACCCAGTACTTC. The chain employs TRBV6-1 and TRBJ2-5; D gene unclear. The CDR3 loop spans 12 amino acids. The germline V gene has CDR1 MNHNS and CDR2 SASEGT. Deletions cut 2 bases from V and 7 bases from J, with 8 bases between.

V and J are TRBV10-3 and TRBJ2-3; 8 bases are a match to TRBD2. V trimming: 4 bases; J trimming: 6 bases; junction bases outside the gene matches: 6. Germline CDR1 ENHRY, CDR2 SYGVKD. This CDR3 contains 14 residues. The CDR3 is CAISGFGGRDTQYF. CDR3 nucleotides: TGTGCCATCAGTGGGTTCGGCGGGAGGGATACGCAGTATTTT.

The chain joins TRBV5-1 to TRBJ2-1; 10 nucleotides line up with TRBD1. The DNA end favors TRBJ2-4, so the J call may be wrong. There are 16 residues in the CDR3. CDR1 is SGHRS and CDR2 is YFSETQ in the germline V gene. CDR3 protein: CASSRPSGQGGDIQYF. The CDR3, as DNA: TGCGCCAGCAGCCGACCTTCCGGACAGGGGGGAGACATTCAGTACTTC.

This sequence joins TRBV14 and TRBJ2-3; no reliable D call. The CDR3 is 17 residues long. Looked up from germline, CDR1 is SGHDN and CDR2 is FVKESK. Trimming cost V 2 bases and J 4 bases, with 19 bases left between them. The CDR3 spells CASSQFASSGSPDTQYF. The CDR3 coding sequence is TGTGCCAGCAGCCAATTTGCCTCTTCGGGTTCTCCAGATACGCAGTATTTT. Variable domain in full (rest from reference TRBV14 and TRBJ2-3): EAGVTQFPSHSVIEKGQTVTLRCDPISGHDNLYWYRRVMGKEIKFLLHFVKESKQDESGMPNNRFLAERTGGTYSTLKVQPAELEDSGVYFCASSQFASSGSPDTQYFGPGTRLTVL.

This clonotype was seen many times. The chain couples TRBV3-1 to TRBJ2-7; no definite D call. The CDR3 consists of 14 residues. Germline values: CDR1 LGHDT, CDR2 YNNKEL (reference sequence). Trimming took off 0 bases at V and 1 base at J, with 7 bases between the two ends. The CDR3 coding sequence is TGTGCCAGCAGCCAAGAGGAGAATTCCTACGAGCAGTACTTC. Translation gives CASSQEENSYEQYF.

Comment on this clonotype: It may be a read error: a sequence one base away is much more abundant. The chain has TRBV20-1 and TRBJ2-1; D is ambiguous. Germline V gene sequence: CDR1 DFQATT, CDR2 SNEGSKA (reference sequence). V was pared by 5 bases and J by 9 bases, with 17 bases between. This CDR3 is built from 13 residues. DNA for the CDR3: TGCAGTGCTGCCTTAGGATTGGACGGTGAGCAGTTCTTC. Protein: CSAALGLDGEQFF.

The table lists this clonotype with many counts. The chain couples TRBV12-3 or TRBV12-4 to TRBJ2-2, with a possible D match to TRBD2 (6 bases). The CDR3 runs to 13 residues. Trimming left V 7 bases short and J 6 bases short, with 12 bases between. The CDR3: CASNARRAGELFF. The DNA of the CDR3 is TGTGCCAGCAACGCTAGGAGGGCCGGGGAGCTGTTTTTT.

This clonotype occurred many times. The chain recombines TRBV7-8 with TRBJ2-3, with D maybe TRBD2 (6 bases). The CDR3 has 16 residues. Germline lookup yields CDR1 SGHVS and CDR2 FQNEAQ. V was trimmed by 5 bases and J by 1 base, leaving 16 bases between them. The CDR3 reads CASSTRTITGTDTQYF. CDR3 nucleotide sequence: TGTGCCAGCAGCACCCGGACTATTACTGGCACAGATACGCAGTATTTT.

Concerning this clonotype itself: A much larger clone lies one base from this, so it may be a read error. The V and J genes are TRBV7-6 and TRBJ2-1; D is possibly TRBD1 or TRBD2 (6 bases each). The CDR3 consists of 16 residues. Germline CDR1 reads SGHVS; CDR2 reads FNYEAQ. CDR3 residues: CASSTIMGGSYNERFF. The CDR3 DNA follows: TGTGCCAGCAGCACCATCATGGGGGGCTCCTACAATGAGCGGTTCTTC.